The rows below give T cell receptor beta chains drawn from one sample of a study of control samples from healthy donors and cancer patients. Sequencing used immunoSEQ multiplex PCR; TCRdb keeps in-frame clones, though not all of them. The sample includes around 170,000 clones, around nine tenths seen only once; the top ten take approximately 4.9%. Sequencing input: blood. These receptors came from a woman in her twenties or thirties in good health. The CDR3 runs from the conserved cysteine through the conserved F or W. A D gene is named only where the DNA matches it firmly. Not all rows give a size; the values are once, few, many and, for expanded clones, a class.

j_call,clone_size,v_call,d_call,cdr3_aa,cdr3_nt
TRBJ2-1,.,TRBV4-2,TRBD2,CASSQDAGGGASEQFF,TGTGCCAGCAGCCAAGATGCAGGCGGGGGGGCCTCTGAGCAGTTCTTC
TRBJ1-2,.,TRBV5-1,.,CASSLVAAGDGYTF,TGCGCCAGCAGCTTGGTGGCTGCAGGGGATGGCTACACCTTC
TRBJ2-5,.,TRBV20-1,.,CSASKAEPQETQYF,TGCAGTGCTAGTAAGGCAGAGCCTCAAGAGACCCAGTACTTC
TRBJ2-3,.,TRBV19,.,CASTLRGQDTDTQYF,TGTGCCAGTACCCTCCGGGGACAAGACACAGATACGCAGTATTTT
TRBJ1-2,few,TRBV7-9,.,CASSLVAPTLPYTF,TGTGCCAGCAGCTTAGTAGCGCCTACTCTTCCCTACACCTTC
TRBJ2-1,.,TRBV6-5,.,CASSITSTYNEQFF,TGTGCCAGCAGTATCACCTCTACCTACAATGAGCAGTTCTTC
TRBJ1-5,.,TRBV29-1,TRBD1,CSVATGGQPQHF,TGCAGCGTTGCGACAGGGGGACAGCCCCAGCATTTT
TRBJ2-7,few,TRBV27,TRBD1,CASGNNRGRGEQYF,TGTGCCAGCGGGAATAACAGGGGGCGGGGCGAGCAGTACTTC
TRBJ1-1,.,TRBV5-1,.,CASSPLGMGEAFF,TGCGCCAGCAGCCCCCTGGGGATGGGTGAAGCTTTCTTT
TRBJ1-5,.,TRBV28,.,CASSTNRVPRGPQHF,TGTGCCAGCAGTACCAATCGCGTCCCTCGTGGGCCCCAGCATTTT
TRBJ1-4,.,TRBV30,.,CAWSPMAGGKLFF,TGTGCCTGGAGTCCTATGGCCGGAGGAAAACTGTTTTTT
TRBJ2-1,.,TRBV3-1/TRBV3-2,TRBD2,CASSPGLAGVVEQFF,TGTGCCAGCAGCCCGGGACTAGCGGGGGTTGTGGAGCAGTTCTTC
TRBJ1-3,.,TRBV9,.,CASSVVEGWGNTIYF,TGTGCCAGCAGCGTAGTGGAGGGGTGGGGAAACACCATATATTTT
TRBJ2-2,few,TRBV7-9,TRBD1,CASSLDRARTGELFF,TGTGCCAGCAGCTTGGACAGGGCGCGCACCGGGGAGCTGTTTTTT
TRBJ1-2,.,TRBV12-3/TRBV12-4,.,CASSGRGSYGYTF,TGTGCCAGCAGTGGCAGGGGATCCTATGGCTACACCTTC
TRBJ2-1,.,TRBV5-1,TRBD2,CASSLPASGGARNEQFF,TGCGCCAGCAGCTTACCTGCTAGCGGGGGGGCACGCAATGAGCAGTTCTTC
TRBJ1-4,.,TRBV5-1,.,CASSLRSSNEKLFF,TGCGCCAGCAGCTTGCGAAGCTCGAATGAAAAACTGTTTTTT